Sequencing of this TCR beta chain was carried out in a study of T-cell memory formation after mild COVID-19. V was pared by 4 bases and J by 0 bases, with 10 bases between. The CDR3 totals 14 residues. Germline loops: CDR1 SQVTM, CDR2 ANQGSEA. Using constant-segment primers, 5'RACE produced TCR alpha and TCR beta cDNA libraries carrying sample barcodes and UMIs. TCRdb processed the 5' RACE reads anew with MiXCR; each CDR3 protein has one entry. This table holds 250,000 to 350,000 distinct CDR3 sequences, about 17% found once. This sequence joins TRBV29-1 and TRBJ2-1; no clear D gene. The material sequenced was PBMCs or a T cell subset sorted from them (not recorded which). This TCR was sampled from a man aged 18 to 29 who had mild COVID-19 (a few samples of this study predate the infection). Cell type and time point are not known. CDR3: CSVGPRSSYNEQFF. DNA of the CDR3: TGCAGCGTTGGACCCCGCAGCTCCTACAATGAGCAGTTCTTC.